These T cell receptor beta chains were read from a single sample in a study of blood T cells in healthy people across ages. TCRdb re-called the 5' RACE reads with MiXCR, one entry per CDR3 protein. The table includes approximately 2,000,000 distinct CDR3 sequences, about 39% detected once. The sample taken for sequencing was blood. The receptors derive from a human donor in good health. The CDR3 runs from the conserved cysteine through the conserved F or W. The D gene is left open where the match is weak. Not all rows give a size; the values are once, few, many and, for expanded clones, a class.

CDR3 DNA: TGTGCCAGCTCACCATTCGGCACTAGCGGCCAAGAGACCCAGTACTTC
CDR3 protein: CASSPFGTSGQETQYF
D gene: TRBD2
J gene: TRBJ2-5
V gene: TRBV18
clone size: NA

CDR3 DNA: TGCAGTGCTAGAGAAGTGACAGGGGGTAGCAATCAGCCCCAGCATTTT
CDR3 protein: CSAREVTGGSNQPQHF
D gene: TRBD1
J gene: TRBJ1-5
V gene: TRBV20-1
clone size: NA

CDR3 DNA: TGTGCCAGCAGCTCGTCGACGCAATCCTACGAGCAGTACTTC
CDR3 protein: CASSSSTQSYEQYF
D gene: NA
J gene: TRBJ2-7
V gene: TRBV5-4
clone size: few

CDR3 DNA: TGTGCCAGCAGTTTATGGCAAGAAGCTTTCTTT
CDR3 protein: CASSLWQEAFF
D gene: NA
J gene: TRBJ1-1
V gene: TRBV28
clone size: NA

CDR3 DNA: TGCAGCGTTGACGGCGACTCCTACGAGCAGTACTTC
CDR3 protein: CSVDGDSYEQYF
D gene: NA
J gene: TRBJ2-7
V gene: TRBV29-1
clone size: NA

CDR3 DNA: TGTGCCAGCGAGGGACACTATTATGGCTACACCTTC
CDR3 protein: CASEGHYYGYTF
D gene: NA
J gene: TRBJ1-2
V gene: TRBV6-1
clone size: NA

CDR3 DNA: TGTGCCAGCAGTTACGGGAACCCACCCCAAGAGACCCAGTACTTC
CDR3 protein: CASSYGNPPQETQYF
D gene: NA
J gene: TRBJ2-5
V gene: TRBV12-3/TRBV12-4
clone size: few

CDR3 DNA: TGCAGCGTTGGGAAGGGCCTCTACTCCTACGAGCAGTTCTTC
CDR3 protein: CSVGKGLYSYEQFF
D gene: NA
J gene: TRBJ2-1
V gene: TRBV29-1
clone size: NA

CDR3 DNA: TGCAGTGCTTCATTCTCCGGGACAGGCACTTATGGCTACACCTTC
CDR3 protein: CSASFSGTGTYGYTF
D gene: TRBD1
J gene: TRBJ1-2
V gene: TRBV20-1
clone size: NA

CDR3 DNA: TGCGCCAGCAGCCTGGAACTAGCCCACTTCTCGCAGTATTTT
CDR3 protein: CASSLELAHFSQYF
D gene: NA
J gene: TRBJ2-3
V gene: TRBV4-3
clone size: few

CDR3 DNA: TGTGCCAGCAGCCTTAGAGCGAGGTACAATGAGCAGTTCTTC
CDR3 protein: CASSLRARYNEQFF
D gene: NA
J gene: TRBJ2-1
V gene: TRBV13
clone size: NA

CDR3 DNA: TGTGCCAGCAGTTTAAATCCCCTGACCGTTGCGAACACTGAAGCTTTCTTT
CDR3 protein: CASSLNPLTVANTEAFF
D gene: NA
J gene: TRBJ1-1
V gene: TRBV28
clone size: few

CDR3 DNA: TGTGCCAGCAGTGCTAGGAACAGGGGGCTAGCTACGGATGGCTACACCTTC
CDR3 protein: CASSARNRGLATDGYTF
D gene: TRBD1
J gene: TRBJ1-2
V gene: TRBV25-1
clone size: NA

CDR3 DNA: TGCGCCAGCAGCTTGCAGACATGGGACAGGGGTCCTGAGCAGTTCTTC
CDR3 protein: CASSLQTWDRGPEQFF
D gene: TRBD1
J gene: TRBJ2-1
V gene: TRBV5-1
clone size: NA

CDR3 DNA: TGCGCCAGCAGCTTGGGGACGGACCCCCAGACCCAGTACTTC
CDR3 protein: CASSLGTDPQTQYF
D gene: NA
J gene: TRBJ2-5
V gene: TRBV5-1
clone size: few

CDR3 DNA: TGTGCCAGCAGTTCTAGGAGACAGACGGGCTCCTATAATTCACCCCTCCACTTT
CDR3 protein: CASSSRRQTGSYNSPLHF
D gene: NA
J gene: TRBJ1-6
V gene: TRBV7-2
clone size: NA

CDR3 DNA: TGTGCCAGCAGCTTTCTGACAGGGGTCCCTGAAGCTTTCTTT
CDR3 protein: CASSFLTGVPEAFF
D gene: TRBD1
J gene: TRBJ1-1
V gene: TRBV7-2
clone size: NA

CDR3 DNA: TGCGCCAGCAGCCAAATTCCCGGGGGGGACACCGGGGAGCTGTTTTTT
CDR3 protein: CASSQIPGGDTGELFF
D gene: TRBD2
J gene: TRBJ2-2
V gene: TRBV4-3
clone size: once